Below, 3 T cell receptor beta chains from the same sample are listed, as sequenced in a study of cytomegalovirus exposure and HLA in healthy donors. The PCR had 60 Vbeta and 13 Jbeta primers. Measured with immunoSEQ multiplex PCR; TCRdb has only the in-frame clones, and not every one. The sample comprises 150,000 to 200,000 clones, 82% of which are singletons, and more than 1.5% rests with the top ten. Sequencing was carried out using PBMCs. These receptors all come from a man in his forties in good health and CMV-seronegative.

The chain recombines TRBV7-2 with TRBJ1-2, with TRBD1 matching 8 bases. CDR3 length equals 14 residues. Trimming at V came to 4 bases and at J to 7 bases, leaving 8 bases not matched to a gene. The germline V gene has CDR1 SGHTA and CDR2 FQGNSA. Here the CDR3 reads CASSSFQGAGGYTF. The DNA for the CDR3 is TGTGCCAGCAGCTCCTTTCAGGGGGCGGGTGGCTACACCTTC.

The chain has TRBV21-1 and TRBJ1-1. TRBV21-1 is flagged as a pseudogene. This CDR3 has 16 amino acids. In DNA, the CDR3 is TGTGCCAGCAGCAAACCCCCGGGAGCCCCGAACACTGAAGCTTTCTTT. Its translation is CASSKPPGAPNTEAFF.

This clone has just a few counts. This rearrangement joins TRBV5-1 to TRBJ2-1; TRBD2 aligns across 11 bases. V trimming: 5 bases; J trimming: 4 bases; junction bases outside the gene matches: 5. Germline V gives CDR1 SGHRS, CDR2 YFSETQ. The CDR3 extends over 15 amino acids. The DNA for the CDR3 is TGCGCCAGCAGGGCGGGACTAGCGGAATACAATGAGCAGTTCTTC. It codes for CASRAGLAEYNEQFF.